At least ten counts were recorded for the clone carrying this T cell receptor beta chain. Its antigen is not known. Using a J-beta primer mix together with a sample-barcoded 5' primer, a second PCR was run for roughly 7 to 11 cycles. TCRdb re-derived calls from the 5' RACE reads in MiXCR, one entry per CDR3 protein. The sample consists of 1.5 million to 2 million distinct CDR3 sequences, 28% of them appearing once. V was trimmed by 4 bases and J by 1 base, leaving 6 bases between them. The CDR3 has 13 residues. These data originate in a study of blood T cells in healthy people across ages. Study outcomes and limitations: Estimated diversity, derived from one million T cells, was regarded as an underestimate.

The receptor's source is a woman aged 25 to 39 in good health. The chain links TRBV12-3 or TRBV12-4 to TRBJ2-3, with D hard to call. The specimen was blood. CDR3 coding DNA: TGTGCCAGCAGTTCTACCCGCACAGATACGCAGTATTTT. Its protein product is CASSSTRTDTQYF.